This passage covers 22 T cell receptor beta chains from one sample sequenced in a study of OX40 agonist ivuxolimab in advanced cancers. TCRdb's table, derived via immunoSEQ multiplex PCR, lists solely in-frame clones and lacks some. The repertoire holds under 100,000 clones, with less than 95% as singletons. Material: CD4+ or CD8+ T cells sorted from blood, obtained in a trial of the OX40 agonist ivuxolimab. These receptors were collected from an adult with an advanced solid tumor such as melanoma, head and neck, liver or kidney cancer.

The V gene is TRBV12-5, the J gene TRBJ2-7, with 9 bases lining up with TRBD1. The length of the CDR3 is 13 residues. Per germline, CDR1 LGHNT and CDR2 FRNRAP. Trimming took 6 bases from V and 2 from J; bases not matched to a gene: 2. The CDR3 DNA is TGTGCTAGTGGGGGACAGGGAACCTACGAGCAGTACTTC. It specifies CASGGQGTYEQYF.

This sequence joins TRBV10-1 and TRBJ2-7, with D hard to call. The V and J ends lost 3 bases and 0 bases respectively, with 6 bases between them. The CDR3 covers 13 residues. The V gene's germline CDR1 is WNHNN and CDR2 SYGVQD (reference sequence). CDR3 sequence: CASSDAPSYEQYF. CDR3 sequence (DNA): TGCGCCAGCAGTGATGCGCCCTCCTACGAGCAGTACTTC.

The chain couples TRBV21-1 to TRBJ2-1; the table's D gene call, TRBD2, was not cross checked with the DNA. TRBV21-1 is termed a pseudogene. This CDR3 region has 17 residues. CDR3 loop: CASSVAARWISYNEQFF. CDR3 DNA: TGTGCCAGCAGCGTAGCTGCAAGGTGGATCTCCTACAATGAGCAGTTCTTC.

The chain is built from TRBV6-5 and TRBJ1-6, with D possibly TRBD1 on 5 matching bases. Trimming cost V 4 bases and J 7 bases, with 11 bases left between them. The CDR3 has 14 residues. CDR1 is MNHEY and CDR2 is SVGAGI in the germline V gene. The CDR3 bases are TGTGCCAGCAGTTCCTGGGAGGGGAATTCACCCCTCCACTTT. Amino acid sequence: CASSSWEGNSPLHF.

V gene TRBV11-2 combines with J gene TRBJ2-5; a weak D match, TRBD2 (5 bases). CDR3 length: 18 amino acids. With 0 bases removed from V and 2 bases from J, the gap between germline ends came to 19 bases. Germline V gene sequence: CDR1 SGHAT, CDR2 FQNNGV. CDR3 sequence reads: CASSLDPRAAREQETQYF. In nucleotides, the CDR3 is TGTGCCAGCAGCTTAGATCCTAGGGCGGCGAGGGAACAAGAGACCCAGTACTTC.

The rearrangement uses TRBV2 and TRBJ1-4; TRBD1 might be the D (6 bases). V gave up 8 bases and J gave up 7 bases, with 26 bases separating them. The germline CDR1 and CDR2 sequences are SNHLY and FYNNEI. This CDR3 is 17 amino acids long. CDR3 sequence reads: CASHDDLGGAVGEKLFF. CDR3 coding DNA: TGTGCCAGCCACGATGACTTGGGGGGGGCGGTCGGTGAAAAACTGTTTTTT.

J is TRBJ2-2 and V is TRBV7-9; maybe TRBD1 (6 bases). V shed 0 bases and J shed 8 bases, with 10 bases lying between them. Germline V gene data show CDR1 as SEHNR and CDR2 as FQNEAQ (reference sequence). This CDR3 contains 14 residues. CDR3 in amino acids: CASSLARGGGELFF. The CDR3 coding sequence is TGTGCCAGCAGCTTAGCCAGGGGCGGAGGGGAGCTGTTTTTT.

V is TRBV5-6 and J is TRBJ1-6; tentative D call: TRBD1 (6 bases). In germline, CDR1 is SGHDT, CDR2 YYEEEE. The V gene lost 1 base and the J gene lost 7 bases, with 18 bases spanning the gap. This CDR3 is built from 17 residues. The CDR3: CASSLWGDLRGNSPLHF. CDR3 DNA: TGTGCCAGCAGCTTGTGGGGAGACCTCAGGGGCAATTCACCCCTCCACTTT.

V usage is TRBV9 and J usage is TRBJ2-1; D may be TRBD2 (7 bases). The CDR3 sequence is 19 residues long. Germline CDR1 and CDR2: SGDLS and YYNGEE. Trimming stripped 2 bases from V and 0 bases from J, with 21 bases between. The CDR3 protein is CASSVPDGGHISSYNEQFF. The CDR3 coding sequence is TGTGCCAGCAGCGTCCCGGACGGGGGGCATATCAGCTCCTACAATGAGCAGTTCTTC.

V gene TRBV7-6 combines with J gene TRBJ2-7; no firm D call. The germline V gene has CDR1 SGHVS and CDR2 FNYEAQ. The CDR3 loop spans 13 amino acids. The germline V and J ends were trimmed by 2 bases and 3 bases, with 8 bases remaining between them. The CDR3 reads CASSLSVSYEQYF. The DNA of the CDR3 is TGTGCCAGCAGCTTATCCGTCAGCTACGAGCAGTACTTC.

The genes are TRBV5-5 and TRBJ1-5; no definite D call. The CDR3 spans 15 residues. Deletions cut 4 bases from V and 2 bases from J, with 13 bases between. Per germline, CDR1 SGHKS and CDR2 YYEKEE (reference sequence). CDR3 nucleotide sequence: TGTGCCAGCAGCCCCTATGGCAGCGGCAATCAGCCCCAGCATTTT. This encodes CASSPYGSGNQPQHF.

V usage is TRBV4-1 and J usage is TRBJ2-5; perhaps TRBD2 as D (7 bases). CDR1 is MGHRA, CDR2 YSYEKL, per germline. The CDR3 runs 15 residues. Trimming took 1 base from V and 5 from J, leaving 14 bases between them. The CDR3 reads CASSQVEGGVETQYF. CDR3 in DNA: TGCGCCAGCAGCCAAGTAGAGGGGGGGGTGGAGACCCAGTACTTC.

The count of this clone is one. The rearrangement uses TRBV7-3 and TRBJ2-1; 9 bases line up with TRBD1. With V trimmed by 3 bases and J by 7 bases, 10 bases remained unmatched. Per germline, CDR1 SGHTA and CDR2 FQGTGA. CDR3 size: 16 residues. The CDR3, as DNA: TGTGCCAGCAGCTTCCCCGGGACAGGGAATGAGAATGAGCAGTTCTTC. It specifies CASSFPGTGNENEQFF.

This clone was seen only once. The CDR3 bases are TGTGCCACCAGCGGACCGGGACGGACGTTCGAATTTCCGGGGCCACCCCTCCACTTT. Translating it yields CATSGPGRTFEFPGPPLHF. This chain connects TRBV15 to TRBJ1-6; D is perhaps TRBD1 (5 bases). CDR3 length: 19 residues. V dropped 5 bases and J dropped 11 bases, with 31 bases sitting between them. Germline V gene lookup returns CDR1 LNHNV and CDR2 YYDKDF (reference sequence).

The V call is TRBV10-2, the J call TRBJ1-1; weak D call: TRBD1 (5 bases). Per germline, CDR1 WSHSY and CDR2 SAAADI. This CDR3 is 17 amino acids long. V shed 5 bases and J shed 5 bases, with 24 bases lying between them. CDR3 residues: CASSTYWDTRVGTEAFF. In DNA, the CDR3 is TGCGCCAGCAGTACCTATTGGGATACCAGGGTGGGGACTGAAGCTTTCTTT.

The CDR3 sequence is CASSSRDIDSPETQYF. In DNA, the CDR3 is TGTGCCAGCAGCTCTCGAGACATCGACAGTCCAGAGACCCAGTACTTC. This sequence joins TRBV7-9 and TRBJ2-5; tentatively, D is TRBD1 (5 bases). Germline CDR1 and CDR2: SEHNR and FQNEAQ (reference sequence). V was cut by 4 bases and J by 4 bases, with 19 bases left in between. CDR3 size: 16 residues.

This chain connects TRBV10-3 to TRBJ2-1, with D tentatively TRBD1 (5 bases). CDR3 length equals 15 residues. V shed 5 bases and J shed 8 bases, with 19 bases lying between them. CDR1 is ENHRY, CDR2 SYGVKD, per germline. CDR3 loop: CAISLANRNTHEQFF. DNA of the CDR3: TGTGCCATCAGTTTGGCGAACAGGAATACCCATGAGCAGTTCTTC.

The chain carries TRBV7-9 and TRBJ2-3; 13 positions agree with TRBD2. The J segment lost 0 bases and the V segment lost 5 bases, leaving 8 bases of the junction unmatched. The germline gives CDR1 SEHNR, CDR2 FQNEAQ (reference sequence). The CDR3 totals 18 residues. In DNA form, the CDR3 reads TGTGCCAGCAGCGGAATTGGACTAGCGGGAGCGAGCACAGATACGCAGTATTTT. Amino acid sequence: CASSGIGLAGASTDTQYF.

The rearrangement uses TRBV6-5 and TRBJ1-1, with D tentatively TRBD1 (5 bases). V was shortened by 2 bases and J by 2 bases, with 9 bases between the two germline ends. Germline V gene sequence: CDR1 MNHEY, CDR2 SVGAGI. The CDR3 loop spans 14 amino acids. The CDR3: CASSYGAGNTEAFF. The CDR3 region has the DNA TGTGCCAGCAGTTACGGGGCAGGAAACACTGAAGCTTTCTTT.

The rearrangement uses TRBV6-6 and TRBJ2-3; TRBD2 agrees at 11 bases. V gave up 0 bases and J gave up 5 bases; unmatched junction bases: 4. Germline assignment: CDR1 MNHNY and CDR2 SVGAGI (reference sequence). This CDR3 region has 16 residues. CDR3 in amino acids: CASSYSTSGEVDTQYF. The CDR3 DNA sequence: TGTGCCAGCAGTTACTCGACTAGCGGGGAGGTAGATACGCAGTATTTT.

This clone is a singleton in its sample. The gene calls are TRBV29-1 and TRBJ1-2; 10 bases fit TRBD1. With V trimmed by 8 bases and J by 4 bases, 10 bases remained unmatched. This CDR3 is built from 14 residues. CDR1 is SQVTM, CDR2 ANQGSEA, per germline. CDR3 loop: CSLDRGQGLYGYTF. CDR3 sequence (DNA): TGCAGCCTAGACAGGGGGCAGGGCCTCTATGGCTACACCTTC.

The chain has TRBV30 and TRBJ1-5, with 7 bases lining up with TRBD1. CDR1 is GTSNPN, CDR2 SVGIG, per germline (reference sequence). The CDR3 length is 14 residues. V was pared by 5 bases and J by 2 bases, with 6 bases of the junction left unmatched. In nucleotides, the CDR3 is TGTGCCTGGCAACAGGGGCTCGGCAATCAGCCCCAGCATTTT. It translates to CAWQQGLGNQPQHF.